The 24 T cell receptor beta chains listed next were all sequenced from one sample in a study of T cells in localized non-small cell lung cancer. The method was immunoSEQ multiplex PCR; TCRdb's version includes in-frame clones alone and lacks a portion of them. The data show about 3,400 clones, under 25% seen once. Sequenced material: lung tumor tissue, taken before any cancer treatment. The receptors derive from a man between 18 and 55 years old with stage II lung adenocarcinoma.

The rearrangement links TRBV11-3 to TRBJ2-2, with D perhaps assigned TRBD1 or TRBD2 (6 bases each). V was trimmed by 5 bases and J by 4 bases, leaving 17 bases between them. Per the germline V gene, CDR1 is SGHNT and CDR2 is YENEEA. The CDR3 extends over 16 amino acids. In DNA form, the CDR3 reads TGTGCCAGCAGCGGTGGGCCGGGGGCCCCCACCGGGGAGCTGTTTTTT. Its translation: CASSGGPGAPTGELFF.

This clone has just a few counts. In DNA form, the CDR3 reads TGTGCCAGTAGTCCCTCGGGCCGGGGCTACACCTTC. Amino acid sequence: CASSPSGRGYTF. The gene calls are TRBV19 and TRBJ1-2; D remains unclear. Germline V CDR1 and CDR2: LNHDA, SQIVND (reference sequence). The germline V and J ends were trimmed by 5 bases and 8 bases, with 12 bases remaining between them. CDR3 length: 12 residues.

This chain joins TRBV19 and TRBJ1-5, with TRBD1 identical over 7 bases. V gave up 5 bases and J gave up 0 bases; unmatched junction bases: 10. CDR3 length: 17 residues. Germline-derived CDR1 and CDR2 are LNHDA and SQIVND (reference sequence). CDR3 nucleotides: TGTGCCAGTAGTCAACTGGGACAGAGATATAGCAATCAGCCCCAGCATTTT. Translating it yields CASSQLGQRYSNQPQHF. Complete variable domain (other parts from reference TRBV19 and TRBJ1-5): DGGITQSPKYLFRKEGQNVTLSCEQNLNHDAMYWYRQDPGQGLRLIYYSQIVNDFQKGDIAEGYSVSREKKESFPLTVTSAQKNPTAFYLCASSQLGQRYSNQPQHFGDGTRLSIL.

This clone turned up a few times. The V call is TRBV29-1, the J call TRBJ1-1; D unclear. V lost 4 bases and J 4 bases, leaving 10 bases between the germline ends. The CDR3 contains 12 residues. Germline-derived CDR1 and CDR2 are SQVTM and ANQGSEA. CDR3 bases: TGCAGCGTTGGGGGTCGGAGCACTGAAGCTTTCTTT. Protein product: CSVGGRSTEAFF.

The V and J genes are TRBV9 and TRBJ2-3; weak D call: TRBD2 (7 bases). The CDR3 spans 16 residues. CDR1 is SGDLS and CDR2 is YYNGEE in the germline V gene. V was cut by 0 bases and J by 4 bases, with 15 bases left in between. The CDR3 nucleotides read TGTGCCAGCAGCGTAGGTCGGGGGGCTGGCTCAGATACGCAGTATTTT. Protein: CASSVGRGAGSDTQYF. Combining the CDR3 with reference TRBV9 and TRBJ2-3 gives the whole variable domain DSGVTQTPKHLITATGQRVTLRCSPRSGDLSVYWYQQSLDQGLQFLIQYYNGEERAKGNILERFSAQQFPDLHSELNLSSLELGDSALYFCASSVGRGAGSDTQYFGPGTRLTVL.

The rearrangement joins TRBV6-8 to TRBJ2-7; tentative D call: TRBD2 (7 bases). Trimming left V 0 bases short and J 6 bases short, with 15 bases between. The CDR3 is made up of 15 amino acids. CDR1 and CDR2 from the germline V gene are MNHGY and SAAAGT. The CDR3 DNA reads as TGTGCCAGCAGTTACTCGAGGGGGGGCAGGGGCGAGCAGTACTTC. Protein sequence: CASSYSRGGRGEQYF.

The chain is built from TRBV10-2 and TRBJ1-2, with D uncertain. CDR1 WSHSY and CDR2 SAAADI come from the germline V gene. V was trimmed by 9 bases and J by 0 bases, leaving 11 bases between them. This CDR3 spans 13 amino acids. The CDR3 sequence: CARFQKPNYGYTF. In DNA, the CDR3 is TGCGCCAGGTTCCAGAAGCCTAACTATGGCTACACCTTC.

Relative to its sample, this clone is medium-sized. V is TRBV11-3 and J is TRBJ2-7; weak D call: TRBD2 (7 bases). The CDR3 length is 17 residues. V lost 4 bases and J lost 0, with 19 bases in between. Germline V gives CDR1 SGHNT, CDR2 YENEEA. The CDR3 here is CASSWGEGVAGSYEQYF. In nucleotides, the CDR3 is TGTGCCAGCAGCTGGGGGGAGGGGGTCGCGGGCTCCTACGAGCAGTACTTC.

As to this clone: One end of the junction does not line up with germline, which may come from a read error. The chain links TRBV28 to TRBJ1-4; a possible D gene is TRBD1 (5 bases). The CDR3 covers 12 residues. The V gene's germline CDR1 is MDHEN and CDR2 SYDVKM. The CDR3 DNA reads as TGTGCCAGCAGTTTATCAGGTGGACGAGGGGTTTTT. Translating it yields CASSLSGGRGVF.

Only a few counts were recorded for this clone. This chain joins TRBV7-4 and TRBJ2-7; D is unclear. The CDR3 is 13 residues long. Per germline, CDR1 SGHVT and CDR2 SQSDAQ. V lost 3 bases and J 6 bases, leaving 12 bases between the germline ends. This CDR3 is CASSFLRSGEQYF. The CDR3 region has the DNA TGTGCCAGCAGCTTTCTGCGGTCTGGCGAGCAGTACTTC.

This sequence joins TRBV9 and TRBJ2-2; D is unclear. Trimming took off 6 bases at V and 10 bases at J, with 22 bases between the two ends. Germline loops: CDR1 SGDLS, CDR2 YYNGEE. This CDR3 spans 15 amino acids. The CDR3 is CASTRLTESLSELFF. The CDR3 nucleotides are TGTGCCAGCACCCGCTTGACGGAGAGCCTTTCGGAGCTGTTTTTT. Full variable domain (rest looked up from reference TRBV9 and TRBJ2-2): DSGVTQTPKHLITATGQRVTLRCSPRSGDLSVYWYQQSLDQGLQFLIQYYNGEERAKGNILERFSAQQFPDLHSELNLSSLELGDSALYFCASTRLTESLSELFFGEGSRLTVL.

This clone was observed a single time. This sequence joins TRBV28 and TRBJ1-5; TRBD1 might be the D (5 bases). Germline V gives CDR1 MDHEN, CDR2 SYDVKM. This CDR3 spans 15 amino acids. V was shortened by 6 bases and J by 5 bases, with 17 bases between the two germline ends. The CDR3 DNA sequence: TGTGCCAGCAGGTCGGCTGGCCTAGGGGATCAGCCCCAGCATTTT. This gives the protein CASRSAGLGDQPQHF.

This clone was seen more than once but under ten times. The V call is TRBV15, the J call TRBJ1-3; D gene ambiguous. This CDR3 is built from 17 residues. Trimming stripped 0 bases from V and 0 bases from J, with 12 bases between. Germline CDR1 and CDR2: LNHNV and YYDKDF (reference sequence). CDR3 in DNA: TGTGCCACCAGCAGAGATTTGGGGTCCAGCTCTGGAAACACCATATATTTT. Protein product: CATSRDLGSSSGNTIYF.

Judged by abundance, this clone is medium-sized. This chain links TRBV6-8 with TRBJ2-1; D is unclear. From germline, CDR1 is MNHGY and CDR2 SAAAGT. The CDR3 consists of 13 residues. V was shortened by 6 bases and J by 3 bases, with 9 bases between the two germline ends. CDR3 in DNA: TGTGCCAGCAGCCAGGCTTTCTACAATGAGCAGTTCTTC. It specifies CASSQAFYNEQFF.

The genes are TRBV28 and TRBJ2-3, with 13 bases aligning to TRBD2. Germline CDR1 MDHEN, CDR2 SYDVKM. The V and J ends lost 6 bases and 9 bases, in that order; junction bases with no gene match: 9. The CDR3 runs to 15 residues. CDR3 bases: TGTGCCAGCAGGATCAGACTAGCGGGGGGTGGGACGCAGTATTTT. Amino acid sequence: CASRIRLAGGGTQYF.

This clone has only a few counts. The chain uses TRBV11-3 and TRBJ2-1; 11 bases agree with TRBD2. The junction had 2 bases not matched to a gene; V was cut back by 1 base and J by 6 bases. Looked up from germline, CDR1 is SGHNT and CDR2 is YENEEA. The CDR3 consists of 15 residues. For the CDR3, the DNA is TGTGCCAGCAGCTTAGTTCTAGCGGGGGGCAATGAGCAGTTCTTC. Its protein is CASSLVLAGGNEQFF.

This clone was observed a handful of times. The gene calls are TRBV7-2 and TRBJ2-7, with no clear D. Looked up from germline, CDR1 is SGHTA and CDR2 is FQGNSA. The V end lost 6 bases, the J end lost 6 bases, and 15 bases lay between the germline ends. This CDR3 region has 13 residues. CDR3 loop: CASRNPSIREQYF. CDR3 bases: TGTGCCAGCAGAAATCCGTCAATACGCGAGCAGTACTTC.

The chain's CDR3 is CASSRGGFSTDTQYF. In DNA, the CDR3 is TGTGCCAGCAGTCGCGGGGGGTTCAGCACAGATACGCAGTATTTT. This sequence joins TRBV11-3 and TRBJ2-3, with 8 bases that match TRBD2. The CDR3 has 15 residues. The germline gives CDR1 SGHNT, CDR2 YENEEA. Unmatched junction bases numbered 5, after V lost 6 bases and J lost 0 bases.

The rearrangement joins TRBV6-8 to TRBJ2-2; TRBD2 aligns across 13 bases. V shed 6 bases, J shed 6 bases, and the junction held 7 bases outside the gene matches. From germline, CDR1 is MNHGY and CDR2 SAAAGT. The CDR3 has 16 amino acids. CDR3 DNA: TGTGCCAGCAGCGAACAGGGACTAGCGGGGCCCGGGGAGCTGTTTTTT. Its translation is CASSEQGLAGPGELFF.

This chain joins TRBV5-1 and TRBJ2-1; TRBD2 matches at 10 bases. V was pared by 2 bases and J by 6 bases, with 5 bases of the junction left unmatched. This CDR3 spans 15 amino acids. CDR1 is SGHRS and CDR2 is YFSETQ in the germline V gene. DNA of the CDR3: TGCGCCAGCAGCTTTTCTAGCGGGGGAAGCAATGAGCAGTTCTTC. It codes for CASSFSSGGSNEQFF.

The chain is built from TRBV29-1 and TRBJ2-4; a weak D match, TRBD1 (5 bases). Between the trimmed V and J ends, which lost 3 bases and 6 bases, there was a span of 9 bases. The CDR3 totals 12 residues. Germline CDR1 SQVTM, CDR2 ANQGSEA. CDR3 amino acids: CSVEGQGNIQYF. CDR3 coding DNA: TGCAGCGTTGAGGGGCAGGGAAACATTCAGTACTTC. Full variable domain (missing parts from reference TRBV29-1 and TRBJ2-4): SAVISQKPSRDICQRGTSLTIQCQVDSQVTMMFWYRQQPGQSLTLIATANQGSEATYESGFVIDKFPISRPNLTFSTLTVSNMSPEDSSIYLCSVEGQGNIQYFGAGTRLSVL.

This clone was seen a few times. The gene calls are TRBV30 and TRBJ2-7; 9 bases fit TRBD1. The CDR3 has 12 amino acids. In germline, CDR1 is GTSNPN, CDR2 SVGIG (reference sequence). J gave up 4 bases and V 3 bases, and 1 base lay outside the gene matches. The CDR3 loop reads CAWRQGAYEQYF. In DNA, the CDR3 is TGTGCCTGGAGACAGGGGGCYTACGAGCAGTACTTC.

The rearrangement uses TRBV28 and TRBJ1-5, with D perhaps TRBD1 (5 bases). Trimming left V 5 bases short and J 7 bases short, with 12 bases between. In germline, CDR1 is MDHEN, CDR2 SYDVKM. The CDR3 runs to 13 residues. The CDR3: CASSGHWEQPQHF. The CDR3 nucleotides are TGTGCCAGCAGTGGACACTGGGAGCAGCCCCAGCATTTT.

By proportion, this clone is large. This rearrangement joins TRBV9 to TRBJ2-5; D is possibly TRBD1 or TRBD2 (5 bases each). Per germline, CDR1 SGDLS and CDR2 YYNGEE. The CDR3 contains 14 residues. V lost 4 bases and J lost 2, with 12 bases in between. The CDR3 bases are TGTGCCAGCAGCTCCGGGACGGGTCAAGAGACCCAGTACTTC. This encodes CASSSGTGQETQYF.